The rows below give T cell receptor beta chains drawn from one sample of a study of OX40 agonist ivuxolimab in advanced cancers. Produced via immunoSEQ multiplex PCR; TCRdb's table is partial and in-frame only. The sample includes 120,000 or so clones, about 93% of them seen just once. The material sequenced was CD4+ or CD8+ T cells sorted from blood, taken in a trial of the OX40 agonist ivuxolimab. These receptors originate from an adult with an advanced solid tumor such as melanoma, head and neck, liver or kidney cancer. Each CDR3 is given with its conserved first and last residue. A D gene is named only where the DNA matches it firmly. Expanded clones get a size class; other rows say once, few or many, or leave the size out.

j_gene | d_gene | abundance | len | v_gene | CDR3aa | CDR3nt
TRBJ2-7 | TRBD1 | NA | 15 | TRBV5-1 | CASSLDGQGAWEQYF | TGCGCCAGCAGCTTGGACGGACAGGGGGCTTGGGAGCAGTACTTC
TRBJ2-1 | NA | NA | 14 | TRBV30 | CAWRTGVSQNEQFF | TGTGCCTGGAGAACGGGGGTCTCACAGAATGAGCAGTTCTTC
TRBJ1-5 | NA | NA | 16 | TRBV15 | CATSRDFRNSNQPQHF | TGTGCCACCAGCAGAGACTTCAGGAACAGCAATCAGCCCCAGCATTTT
TRBJ1-3 | NA | few | 15 | TRBV18 | CASSSDSISGNTIYF | TGTGCCAGCTCATCGGACAGCATCTCTGGAAACACCATATATTTT
TRBJ2-2 | NA | NA | 14 | TRBV9 | CASNRDPNTGELFF | TGTGCCAGCAACCGGGATCCGAACACCGGGGAGCTGTTTTTT
TRBJ2-7 | TRBD2 | NA | 15 | TRBV18 | CASSPPGLAGAEQYF | TGTGCCAGCTCACCACCCGGGCTAGCGGGAGCCGAGCAGTACTTC
TRBJ2-1 | TRBD1 | NA | 17 | TRBV7-2 | CASSLDRTGQNYNEQFF | TGTGCCAGCAGCTTAGACCGGACGGGACAGAACTACAATGAGCAGTTCTTC
TRBJ1-2 | NA | NA | 13 | TRBV19 | CASSIGQGYGYTF | TGTGCCAGTAGTATCGGGCAGGGCTATGGCTACACCTTC
TRBJ2-6 | NA | NA | 18 | TRBV11-2 | CASSLGLGPSGWANVLTF | TGTGCCAGCAGCTTAGGCCTGGGTCCTTCGGGGTGGGCCAACGTCCTGACTTTC
TRBJ2-7 | NA | NA | 14 | TRBV27 | CASSQRDGSGEQYF | TGTGCCAGCAGTCAAAGGGATGGTTCGGGGGAGCAGTACTTC
TRBJ1-3 | TRBD1 | once | 17 | TRBV28 | CASRRTGVLSSGNTIYF | TGTGCCAGCAGGCGGACAGGGGTCCTGAGCTCTGGAAACACCATATATTTT
TRBJ1-1 | NA | NA | 13 | TRBV5-1 | CASSVVMNTEAFF | TGCGCCAGCAGCGTGGTTATGAACACTGAAGCTTTCTTT
TRBJ2-1 | NA | NA | 14 | TRBV7-9 | CASSLVGQNNEQFF | TGTGCCAGCAGCTTAGTAGGACAGAACAATGAGCAGTTCTTC
TRBJ2-5 | NA | NA | 15 | TRBV18 | CASSQTTLGAETQYF | TGTGCCAGCTCACAGACTACGCTAGGGGCGGAGACCCAGTACTTC
TRBJ2-1 | NA | NA | 15 | TRBV15 | CATSRARSGYNEQFF | TGTGCCACCAGCAGAGCCCGCTCGGGCTACAATGAGCAGTTCTTC
TRBJ2-5 | NA | once | 14 | TRBV6-5 | CASSYSSVRETQYF | TGTGCCAGCAGTTACTCTAGCGTCCGGGAGACCCAGTACTTC
TRBJ1-2 | TRBD1 | NA | 15 | TRBV5-1 | CASSLEGTGPYGYTF | TGCGCCAGCAGCTTGGAAGGGACAGGGCCCTATGGCTACACCTTC
TRBJ2-5 | NA | NA | 15 | TRBV5-1 | CASSLGAWGQETQYF | TGCGCCAGCAGCTTAGGGGCGTGGGGGCAAGAGACCCAGTACTTC
TRBJ2-2 | NA | NA | 15 | TRBV7-3 | CASSSSPRGLGELFF | TGTGCCAGCAGCTCCTCCCCGCGGGGTCTCGGGGAGCTGTTTTTT
TRBJ1-6 | NA | NA | 14 | TRBV6-6 | CASSYIAGKSPLHF | TGTGCCAGCAGTTACATTGCAGGAAAATCACCCCTCCACTTT
TRBJ1-3 | TRBD1 | NA | 17 | TRBV4-2 | CASSQDGTVSSGNTIYF | TGTGCCAGCAGCCAAGACGGGACAGTGAGCTCTGGAAACACCATATATTTT
TRBJ2-2 | TRBD1 | NA | 17 | TRBV2 | CASSNSRDRGRTGELFF | TGTGCCAGCAGTAATTCCCGGGACAGGGGGCGAACCGGGGAGCTGTTTTTT
TRBJ1-2 | NA | once | 14 | TRBV4-2 | CASSGRDGYYGYTF | TGTGCCAGCAGCGGCCGGGACGGATACTATGGCTACACCTTC
TRBJ1-6 | NA | NA | 15 | TRBV6-1 | CASSEQRFYNSPLHF | TGTGCCAGCAGTGAACAACGGTTCTATAATTCACCCCTCCACTTT
TRBJ1-2 | NA | NA | 15 | TRBV28 | CASSSKLQGRNGYTF | TGTGCCAGCAGTTCCAAACTACAGGGACGTAATGGCTACACCTTC
TRBJ2-7 | TRBD2 | NA | 13 | TRBV25-1 | CASSLAGANEQYF | TGTGCCAGCAGCTTAGCGGGAGCAAACGAGCAGTACTTC